The present T cell receptor (beta chain) was sequenced within a study of cytomegalovirus exposure and HLA in healthy donors. This clone appeared once. The PCR employed 60 Vbeta primers together with 13 Jbeta primers. The data were produced by immunoSEQ multiplex PCR, yet TCRdb's version contains in-frame clones alone and is incomplete. This sample carries approximately 40,000 clones, 86% of them seen once, and the ten largest clones take over 9.5%. This CDR3 comprises 15 residues. The germline CDR1 and CDR2 sequences are SGHTA and FQGNSA. V shed 0 bases and J 10 bases; nucleotides not matched to a gene: 6.

This receptor was identified in a middle-aged woman in good health and CMV-seropositive. Sequences were obtained from PBMCs. V and J are TRBV7-2 and TRBJ2-1; 10 nucleotides line up with TRBD1. The CDR3 bases are TGTGCCAGCAGCTTAGCGCAAGGACAGGGGGTGGAGCAGTTCTTC. Translation: CASSLAQGQGVEQFF.